The following is a T cell receptor (beta chain) sequence with its context. The record originates from a study of blood T cell repertoires in COVID-19. Study background: COVID-19 samples from acute and convalescent phases originated in the United States, Italy and Spain. Sources were T cells, B-cell-depleted T cells, or PBMCs; the material itself was cDNA or gDNA.

Per the original methods: Amplified reference gene primers provided the basis for estimating nucleated cell counts. The assay was immunoSEQ multiplex PCR, and TCRdb's table has in-frame clones only and misses some. The V and J calls and clone size were taken over from that table, and D and trimming were inferred from the DNA. Of fewer than 95,000 clones in the sample, about 88% are singletons; the top ten hold 8.5% to 10%. This CDR3 contains 17 residues. V lost 0 bases to trimming and J lost 4 bases, with 16 bases between them. Per the germline V gene, CDR1 is SEHNR and CDR2 is FQNEAQ (reference sequence).

This clonotype was obtained from a man aged 45 to 65 with acute or convalescent COVID-19. Sequencing input: peripheral blood. The chain recombines TRBV7-9 with TRBJ1-5; D gene unclear. The CDR3 bases are TGTGCCAGCAGCTTAGCGTGGAGGGAGAGGTTTAATCAGCCCCAGCATTTT. Translated: CASSLAWRERFNQPQHF.